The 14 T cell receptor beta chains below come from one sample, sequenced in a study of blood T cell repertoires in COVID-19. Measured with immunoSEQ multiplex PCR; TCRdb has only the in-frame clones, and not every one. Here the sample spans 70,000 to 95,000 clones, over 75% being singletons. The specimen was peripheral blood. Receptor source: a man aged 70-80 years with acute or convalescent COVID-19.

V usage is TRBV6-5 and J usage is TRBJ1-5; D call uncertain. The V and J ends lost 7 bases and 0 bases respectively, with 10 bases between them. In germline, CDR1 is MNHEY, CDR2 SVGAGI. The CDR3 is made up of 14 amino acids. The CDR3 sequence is CASTERDSNQPQHF. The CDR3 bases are TGTGCCAGCACAGAGCGCGATAGCAATCAGCCCCAGCATTTT.

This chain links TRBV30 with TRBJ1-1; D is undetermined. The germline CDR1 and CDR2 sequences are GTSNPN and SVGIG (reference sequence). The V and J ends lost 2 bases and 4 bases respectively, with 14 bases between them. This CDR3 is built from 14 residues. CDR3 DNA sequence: TGTGCCTGGAGTTATGCAGGTCAGGCCACTGAAGCTTTCTTT. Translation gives CAWSYAGQATEAFF.

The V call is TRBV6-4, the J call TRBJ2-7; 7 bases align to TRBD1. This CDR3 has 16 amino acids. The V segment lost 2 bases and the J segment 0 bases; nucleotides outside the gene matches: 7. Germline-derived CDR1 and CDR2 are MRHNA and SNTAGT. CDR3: CASSDPGQILSYEQYF. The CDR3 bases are TGTGCCAGCAGTGACCCGGGACAGATTCTCTCCTACGAGCAGTACTTC.

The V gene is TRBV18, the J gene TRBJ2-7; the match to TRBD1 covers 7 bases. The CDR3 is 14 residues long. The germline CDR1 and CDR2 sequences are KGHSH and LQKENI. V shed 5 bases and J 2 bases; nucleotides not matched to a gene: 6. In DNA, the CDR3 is TGTGCCAGCTCAGCCGGGACAGTCACCTACGAGCAGTACTTC. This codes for CASSAGTVTYEQYF.

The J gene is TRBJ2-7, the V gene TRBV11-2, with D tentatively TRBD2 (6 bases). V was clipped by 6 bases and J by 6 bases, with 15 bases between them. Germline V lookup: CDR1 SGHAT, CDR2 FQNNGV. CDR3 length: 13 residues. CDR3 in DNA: TGTGCCAGCAGGCGGGGCAGGGAAGGCGAGCAGTACTTC. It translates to CASRRGREGEQYF.

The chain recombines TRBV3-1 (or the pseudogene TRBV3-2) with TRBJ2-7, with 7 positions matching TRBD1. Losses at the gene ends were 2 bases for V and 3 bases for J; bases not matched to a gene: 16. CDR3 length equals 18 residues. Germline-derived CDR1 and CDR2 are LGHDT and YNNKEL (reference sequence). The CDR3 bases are TGTGCCAGCAGCCAACTCAAATACCGGGACAGCACAGACTACGAGCAGTACTTC. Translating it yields CASSQLKYRDSTDYEQYF.

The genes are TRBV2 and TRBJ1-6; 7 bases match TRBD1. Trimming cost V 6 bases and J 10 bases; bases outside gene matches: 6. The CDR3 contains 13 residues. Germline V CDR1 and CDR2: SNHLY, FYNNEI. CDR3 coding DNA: TGTGCCAGCAGAGGACAGGTGGAATCACCCCTCCACTTT. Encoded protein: CASRGQVESPLHF.

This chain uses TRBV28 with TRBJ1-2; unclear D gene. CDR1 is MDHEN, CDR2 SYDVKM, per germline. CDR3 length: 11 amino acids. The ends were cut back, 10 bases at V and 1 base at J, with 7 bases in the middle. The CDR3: CATRSNYGYTF. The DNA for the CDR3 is TGTGCCACCCGGAGTAACTATGGCTACACCTTC.

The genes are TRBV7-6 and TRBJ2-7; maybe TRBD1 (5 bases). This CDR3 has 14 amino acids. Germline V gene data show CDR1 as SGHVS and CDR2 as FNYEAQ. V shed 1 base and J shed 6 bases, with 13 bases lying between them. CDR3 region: CASSLESRTGEQYF. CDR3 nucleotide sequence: TGTGCCAGCAGCTTAGAATCTAGAACAGGCGAGCAGTACTTC.

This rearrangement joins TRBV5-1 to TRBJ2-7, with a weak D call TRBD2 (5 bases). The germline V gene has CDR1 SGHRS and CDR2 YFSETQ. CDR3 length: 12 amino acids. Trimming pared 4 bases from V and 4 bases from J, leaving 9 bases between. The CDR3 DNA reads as TGCGCCAGCAGCCCCCGCGGGTACGAGCAGTACTTC. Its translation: CASSPRGYEQYF.

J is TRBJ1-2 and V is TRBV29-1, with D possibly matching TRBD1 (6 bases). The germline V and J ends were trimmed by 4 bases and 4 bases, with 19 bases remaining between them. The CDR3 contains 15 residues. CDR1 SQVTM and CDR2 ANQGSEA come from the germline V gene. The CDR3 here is CSVVSVRAGVYGYTF. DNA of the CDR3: TGCAGCGTTGTTTCCGTAAGGGCAGGGGTCTATGGCTACACCTTC.

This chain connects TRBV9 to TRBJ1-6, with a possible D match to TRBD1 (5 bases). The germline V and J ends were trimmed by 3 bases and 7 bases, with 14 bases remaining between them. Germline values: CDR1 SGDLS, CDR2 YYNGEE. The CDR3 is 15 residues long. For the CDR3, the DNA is TGTGCCAGCAGCGCGGGGCAGGGACTGAATTCACCCCTCCACTTT. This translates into CASSAGQGLNSPLHF.

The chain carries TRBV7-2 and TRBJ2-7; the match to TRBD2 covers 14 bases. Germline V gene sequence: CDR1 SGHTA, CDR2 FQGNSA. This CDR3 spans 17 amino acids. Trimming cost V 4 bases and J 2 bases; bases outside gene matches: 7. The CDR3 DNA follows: TGTGCCAGCAGCTCGGCCGGGACTAGCGGGAGAGCCTACGAGCAGTACTTC. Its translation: CASSSAGTSGRAYEQYF.

CDR3 in amino acids: CASSLWEDEKLFF. In DNA form, the CDR3 reads TGTGCCAGCAGCTTATGGGAGGATGAAAAACTGTTTTTT. J is TRBJ1-4 and V is TRBV7-2; D not resolved. CDR3 length: 13 amino acids. Germline loops: CDR1 SGHTA, CDR2 FQGNSA. V lost 2 bases, J lost 6 bases, and 7 bases lay in between.